Listed here are 7 T cell receptor beta chains from one sample, sequenced in a study of blood T cell repertoires in COVID-19. The protocol was immunoSEQ multiplex PCR, while the TCRdb copy is restricted to in-frame clones and leaves out a portion. This table has under 130,000 clones, 85% appearing once. Sequenced sample: peripheral blood. These receptor sequences come from a man aged 50-59 years with acute or convalescent COVID-19.

This rearrangement joins TRBV10-3 to TRBJ1-5, with D tentatively TRBD1 (5 bases). V gave up 0 bases and J gave up 10 bases, with 7 bases separating them. The CDR3 extends over 12 amino acids. Germline loops: CDR1 ENHRY, CDR2 SYGVKD. CDR3 in DNA: TGTGCCATCAGTGAGTCCAGGGTTCCCCAGCATTTT. Translating gives CAISESRVPQHF.

The chain recombines TRBV28 with TRBJ2-1, with 14 bases aligning to TRBD2. CDR1 and CDR2 (germline): MDHEN, SYDVKM. The J segment lost 4 bases and the V segment lost 5 bases, leaving 10 bases of the junction unmatched. The CDR3 extends over 18 amino acids. The CDR3 spells CASSQGLAGGSAYNEQFF. In DNA, the CDR3 is TGTGCCAGCAGTCAAGGACTAGCGGGAGGTTCTGCTTACAATGAGCAGTTCTTC.

V and J are TRBV20-1 and TRBJ2-6; D gene ambiguous. Germline CDR1 reads DFQATT; CDR2 reads SNEGSKA (reference sequence). V was trimmed by 3 bases and J by 2 bases, leaving 5 bases between them. CDR3 size: 13 residues. The CDR3 region is CSASLPGANVLTF. The CDR3 DNA reads as TGCAGTGCTAGTCTACCTGGGGCCAACGTCCTGACTTTC.

The chain employs TRBV7-6 and TRBJ2-2; 7 bases line up with TRBD2. After removal of 7 bases from V and 5 bases from J, the junction contained 16 bases not matched to a gene. This CDR3 has 17 residues. Germline V gene lookup returns CDR1 SGHVS and CDR2 FNYEAQ. This CDR3 reads CASTLRGAGEGTGELFF. The CDR3 bases are TGTGCCAGCACCCTTCGTGGGGCGGGAGAAGGGACCGGGGAGCTGTTTTTT.

The rearrangement links TRBV4-1 to TRBJ2-5; 7 positions match TRBD1. In germline, CDR1 is MGHRA, CDR2 YSYEKL. V was pared by 4 bases and J by 2 bases, with 4 bases of the junction left unmatched. This CDR3 has 14 residues. CDR3 loop: CASSPAGGQETQYF. CDR3 sequence (DNA): TGCGCCAGCAGCCCAGCAGGGGGACAAGAGACCCAGTACTTC.

The chain recombines TRBV3-1 (or the pseudogene TRBV3-2) with TRBJ2-5; TRBD2 aligns across 7 bases. The CDR3 totals 19 residues. Germline CDR1 reads LGHDT; CDR2 reads YNNKEL (reference sequence). The ends lost 3 bases at V and 2 bases at J; junction bases unmatched: 18. The CDR3 nucleotides read TGTGCCAGCAGCCATCAAGCCCCCCGCGGGACTACTTTTCAAGAGACCCAGTACTTC. It yields the protein CASSHQAPRGTTFQETQYF.

This chain connects TRBV6-6 to TRBJ2-3, with 8 bases aligning to TRBD2. V shed 8 bases and J 3 bases; nucleotides not matched to a gene: 4. Germline lookup yields CDR1 MNHNY and CDR2 SVGAGI (reference sequence). The CDR3 is 13 amino acids. The CDR3 DNA reads TGTGCCAGCCAACTAGCGGCGACAGATACGCAGTATTTT. Translated: CASQLAATDTQYF.